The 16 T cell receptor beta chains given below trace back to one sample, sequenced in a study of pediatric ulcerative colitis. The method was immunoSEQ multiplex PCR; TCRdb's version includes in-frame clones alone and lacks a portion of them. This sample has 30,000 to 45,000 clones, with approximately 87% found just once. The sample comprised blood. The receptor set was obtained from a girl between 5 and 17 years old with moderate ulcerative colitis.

This chain's CDR3 is CASSLDRGGRNTEAFF. The CDR3 DNA is TGTGCCAGCAGCTTGGACAGGGGAGGACGGAACACTGAAGCTTTCTTT. The rearrangement uses TRBV5-8 and TRBJ1-1; 7 positions match TRBD1. The CDR3 has 16 residues. With V trimmed by 0 bases and J by 1 base, 6 bases remained unmatched. The germline V gene encodes CDR1 SGHTS and CDR2 YDEGEE.

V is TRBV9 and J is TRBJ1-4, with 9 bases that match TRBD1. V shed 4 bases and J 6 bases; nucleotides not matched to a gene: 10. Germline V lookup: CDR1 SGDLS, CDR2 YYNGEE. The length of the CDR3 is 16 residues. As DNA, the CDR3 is TGTGCCAGCAGCCCCCTAGGACAGGGGCCGGATGAAAAACTGTTTTTT. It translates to CASSPLGQGPDEKLFF.

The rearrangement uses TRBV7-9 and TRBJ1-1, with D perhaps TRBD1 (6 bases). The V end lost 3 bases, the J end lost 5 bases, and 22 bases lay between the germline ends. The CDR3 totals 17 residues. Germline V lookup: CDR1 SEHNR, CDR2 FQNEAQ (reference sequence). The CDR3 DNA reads TGTGCCAGCAGCTTTAACAGGGTGGGGGCGTTAAATACTGAAGCTTTCTTT. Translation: CASSFNRVGALNTEAFF.

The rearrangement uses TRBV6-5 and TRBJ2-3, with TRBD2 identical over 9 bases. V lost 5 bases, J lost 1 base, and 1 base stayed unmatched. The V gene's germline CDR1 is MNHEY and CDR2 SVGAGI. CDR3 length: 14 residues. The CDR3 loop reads CASSAGGGTDTQYF. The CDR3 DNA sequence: TGTGCCAGCAGTGCGGGGGGGGGCACAGATACGCAGTATTTT.

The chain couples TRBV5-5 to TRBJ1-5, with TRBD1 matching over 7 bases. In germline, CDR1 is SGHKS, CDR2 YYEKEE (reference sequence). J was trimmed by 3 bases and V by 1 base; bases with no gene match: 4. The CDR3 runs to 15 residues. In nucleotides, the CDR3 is TGTGCCAGCAGCTTGAGCAGGGGGATCAATCAGCCCCAGCATTTT. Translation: CASSLSRGINQPQHF. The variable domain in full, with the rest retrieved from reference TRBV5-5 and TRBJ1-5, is DAGVTQSPTHLIKTRGQQVTLRCSPISGHKSVSWYQQVLGQGPQFIFQYYEKEERGRGNFPDRFSARQFPNYSSELNVNALLLGDSALYLCASSLSRGINQPQHFGDGTRLSIL.

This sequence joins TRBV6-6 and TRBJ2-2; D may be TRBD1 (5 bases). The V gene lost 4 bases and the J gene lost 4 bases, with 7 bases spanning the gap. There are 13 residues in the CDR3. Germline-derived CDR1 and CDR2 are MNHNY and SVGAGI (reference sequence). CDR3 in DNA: TGTGCCAGCAGTTCAGACAGCACCGGGGAGCTGTTTTTT. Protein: CASSSDSTGELFF.

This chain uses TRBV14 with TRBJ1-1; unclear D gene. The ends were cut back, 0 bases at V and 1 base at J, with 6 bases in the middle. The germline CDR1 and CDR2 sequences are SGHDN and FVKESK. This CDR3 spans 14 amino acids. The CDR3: CASSQDYENTEAFF. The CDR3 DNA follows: TGTGCCAGCAGCCAAGATTACGAGAACACTGAAGCTTTCTTT.

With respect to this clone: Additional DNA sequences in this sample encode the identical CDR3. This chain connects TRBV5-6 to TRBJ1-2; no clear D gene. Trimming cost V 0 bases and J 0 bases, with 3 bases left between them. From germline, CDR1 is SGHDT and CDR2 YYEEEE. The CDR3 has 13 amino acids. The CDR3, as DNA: TGTGCCAGCAGCTTGGACACTAACTATGGCTACACCTTC. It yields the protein CASSLDTNYGYTF.

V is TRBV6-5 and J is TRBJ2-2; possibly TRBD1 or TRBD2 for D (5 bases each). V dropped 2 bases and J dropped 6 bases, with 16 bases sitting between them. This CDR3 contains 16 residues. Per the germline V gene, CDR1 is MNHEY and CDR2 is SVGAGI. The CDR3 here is CASSYPGGLGAGELFF. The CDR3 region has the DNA TGTGCCAGCAGTTACCCAGGAGGATTGGGGGCCGGGGAGCTGTTTTTT.

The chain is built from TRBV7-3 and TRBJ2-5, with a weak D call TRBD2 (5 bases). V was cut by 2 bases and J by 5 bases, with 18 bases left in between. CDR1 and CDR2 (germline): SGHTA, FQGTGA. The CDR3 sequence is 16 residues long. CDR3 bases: TGTGCCAGCAGCTTAGTTTCCGGCGGGCCGGGGGAGACCCAGTACTTC. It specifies CASSLVSGGPGETQYF.

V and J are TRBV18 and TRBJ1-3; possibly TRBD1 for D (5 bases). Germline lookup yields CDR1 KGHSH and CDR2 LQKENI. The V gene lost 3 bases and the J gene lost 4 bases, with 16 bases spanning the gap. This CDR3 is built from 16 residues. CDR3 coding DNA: TGTGCCAGCTCACCGACTAGAGGGTCAGGGGGAAACACCATATATTTT. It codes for CASSPTRGSGGNTIYF.

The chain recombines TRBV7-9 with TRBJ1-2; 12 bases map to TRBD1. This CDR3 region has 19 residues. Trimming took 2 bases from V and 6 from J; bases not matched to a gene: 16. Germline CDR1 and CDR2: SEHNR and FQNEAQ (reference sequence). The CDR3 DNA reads TGTGCCAGCAGCTTACTATTTCCGGGACAGGGGGCCTCGATGGATGGCTACACCTTC. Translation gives CASSLLFPGQGASMDGYTF.

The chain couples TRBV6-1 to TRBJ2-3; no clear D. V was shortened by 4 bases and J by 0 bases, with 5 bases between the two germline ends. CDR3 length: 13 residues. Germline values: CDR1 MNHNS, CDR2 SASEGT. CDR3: CASSAYSTDTQYF. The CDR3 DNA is TGTGCCAGCAGTGCTTACAGCACAGATACGCAGTATTTT.

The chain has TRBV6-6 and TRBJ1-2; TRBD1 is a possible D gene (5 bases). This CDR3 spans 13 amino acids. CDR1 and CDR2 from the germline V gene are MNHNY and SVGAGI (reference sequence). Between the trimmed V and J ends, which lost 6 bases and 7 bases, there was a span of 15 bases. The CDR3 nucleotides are TGTGCCAGCAGCTACGTAGAGGGGAGTGGCTACACCTTC. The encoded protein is CASSYVEGSGYTF.

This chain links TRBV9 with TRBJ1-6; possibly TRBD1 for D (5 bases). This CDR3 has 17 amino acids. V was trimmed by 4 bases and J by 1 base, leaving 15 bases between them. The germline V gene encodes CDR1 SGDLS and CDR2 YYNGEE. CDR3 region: CASSQGVVDSYNSPLHF. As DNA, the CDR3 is TGTGCCAGCAGCCAGGGTGTAGTGGATTCCTATAATTCACCCCTCCACTTT.

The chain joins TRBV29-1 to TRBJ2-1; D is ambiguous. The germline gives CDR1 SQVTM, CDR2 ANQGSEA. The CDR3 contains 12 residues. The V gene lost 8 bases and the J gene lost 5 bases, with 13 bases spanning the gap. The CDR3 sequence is CSPKDTDNEQFF. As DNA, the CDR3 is TGCAGCCCAAAAGACACGGACAATGAGCAGTTCTTC.